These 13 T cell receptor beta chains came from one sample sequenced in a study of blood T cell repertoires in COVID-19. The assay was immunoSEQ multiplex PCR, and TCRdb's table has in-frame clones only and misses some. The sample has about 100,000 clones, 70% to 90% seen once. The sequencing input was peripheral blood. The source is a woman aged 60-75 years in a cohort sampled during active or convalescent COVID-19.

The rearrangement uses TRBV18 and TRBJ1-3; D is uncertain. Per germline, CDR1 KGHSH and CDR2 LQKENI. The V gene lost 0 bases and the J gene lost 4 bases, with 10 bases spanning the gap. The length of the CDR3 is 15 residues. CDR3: CASSPPGRGGNTIYF. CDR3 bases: TGTGCCAGCTCACCACCGGGCCGCGGGGGAAACACCATATATTTT.

In DNA, the CDR3 is TGCAGTGCTAGTAGCGGGGGTCTCGGAAAGACCCAGTACTTC. It codes for CSASSGGLGKTQYF. The chain joins TRBV20-1 to TRBJ2-5, with 9 bases identical to TRBD2. This CDR3 has 14 amino acids. CDR1 DFQATT and CDR2 SNEGSKA come from the germline V gene (reference sequence). V was pared by 3 bases and J by 6 bases, with 8 bases of the junction left unmatched.

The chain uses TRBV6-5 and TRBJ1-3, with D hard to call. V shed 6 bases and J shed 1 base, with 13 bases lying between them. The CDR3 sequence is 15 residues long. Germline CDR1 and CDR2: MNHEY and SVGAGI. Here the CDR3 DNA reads TGTGCCAGCAGCCCACTACGTAGATCTGGAAACACCATATATTTT. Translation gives CASSPLRRSGNTIYF.

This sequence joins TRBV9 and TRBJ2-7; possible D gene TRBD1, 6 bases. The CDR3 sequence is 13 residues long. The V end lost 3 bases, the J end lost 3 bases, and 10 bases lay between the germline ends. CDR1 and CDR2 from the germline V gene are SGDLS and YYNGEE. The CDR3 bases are TGTGCCAGCAGCGGGGGACAAGGCTACGAGCAGTACTTC. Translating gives CASSGGQGYEQYF.

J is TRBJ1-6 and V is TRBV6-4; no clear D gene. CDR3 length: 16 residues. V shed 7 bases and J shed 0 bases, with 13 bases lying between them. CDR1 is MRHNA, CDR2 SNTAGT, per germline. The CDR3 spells CASIPSSSSYNSPLHF. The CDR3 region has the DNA TGTGCCAGCATTCCTTCATCGAGCTCCTATAATTCACCCCTCCACTTT.

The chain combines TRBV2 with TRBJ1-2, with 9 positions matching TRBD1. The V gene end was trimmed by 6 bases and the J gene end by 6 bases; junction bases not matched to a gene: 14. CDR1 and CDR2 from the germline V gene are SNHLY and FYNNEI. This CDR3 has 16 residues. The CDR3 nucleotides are TGTGCCAGCAGGATACAGGGGGCGGTTGCGATTGATGGCTACACCTTC. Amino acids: CASRIQGAVAIDGYTF. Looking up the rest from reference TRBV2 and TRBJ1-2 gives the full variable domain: EPEVTQTPSHQVTQMGQEVILRCVPISNHLYFYWYRQILGQKVEFLVSFYNNEISEKSEIFDDQFSVERPDGSNFTLKIRSTKLEDSAMYFCASRIQGAVAIDGYTFGSGTRLTVV.

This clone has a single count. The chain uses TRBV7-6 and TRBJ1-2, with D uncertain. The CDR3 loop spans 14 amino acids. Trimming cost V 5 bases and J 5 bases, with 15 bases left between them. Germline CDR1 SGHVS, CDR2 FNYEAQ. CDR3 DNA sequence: TGTGCCAGCAGCCGGACTGACGGACCGTATGGCTACACCTTC. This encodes CASSRTDGPYGYTF.

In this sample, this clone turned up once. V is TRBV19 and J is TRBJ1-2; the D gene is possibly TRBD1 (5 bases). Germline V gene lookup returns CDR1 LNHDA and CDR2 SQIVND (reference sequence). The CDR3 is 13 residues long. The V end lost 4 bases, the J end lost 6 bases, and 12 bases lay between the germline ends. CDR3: CASSTGGYHGYTF. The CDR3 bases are TGTGCCAGTAGTACGGGGGGGTACCATGGCTACACCTTC.

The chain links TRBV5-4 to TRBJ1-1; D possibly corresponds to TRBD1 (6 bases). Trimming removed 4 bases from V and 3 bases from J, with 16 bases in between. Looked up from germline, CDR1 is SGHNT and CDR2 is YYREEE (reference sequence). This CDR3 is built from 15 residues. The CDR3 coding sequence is TGTGCCAGCAGCCATGGACAGTCCGCCGACACTGAAGCTTTCTTT. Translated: CASSHGQSADTEAFF.

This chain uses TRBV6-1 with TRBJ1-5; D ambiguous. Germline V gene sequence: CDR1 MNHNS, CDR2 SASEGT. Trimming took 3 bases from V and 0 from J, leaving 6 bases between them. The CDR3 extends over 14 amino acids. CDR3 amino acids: CASSDRDSNQPQHF. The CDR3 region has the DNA TGTGCCAGCAGTGACCGCGATAGCAATCAGCCCCAGCATTTT.

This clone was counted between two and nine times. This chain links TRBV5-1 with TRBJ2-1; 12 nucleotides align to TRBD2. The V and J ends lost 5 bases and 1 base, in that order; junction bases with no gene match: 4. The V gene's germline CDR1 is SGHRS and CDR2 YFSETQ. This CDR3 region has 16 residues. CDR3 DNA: TGCGCCAGCAGAAGGACTAGCGGGACGTCCTACAATGAGCAGTTCTTC. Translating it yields CASRRTSGTSYNEQFF.

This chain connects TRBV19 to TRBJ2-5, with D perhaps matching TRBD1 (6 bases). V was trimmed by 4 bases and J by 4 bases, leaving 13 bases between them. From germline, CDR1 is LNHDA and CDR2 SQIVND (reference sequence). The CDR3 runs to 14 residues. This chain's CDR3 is CASSTTGKGETQYF. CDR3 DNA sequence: TGTGCCAGTAGTACAACAGGGAAGGGAGAGACCCAGTACTTC.

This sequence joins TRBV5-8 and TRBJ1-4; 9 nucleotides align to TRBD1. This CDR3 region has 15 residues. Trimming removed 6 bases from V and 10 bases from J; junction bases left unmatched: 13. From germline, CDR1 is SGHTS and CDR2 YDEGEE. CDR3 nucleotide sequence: TGTGCCAGCACCATCACCAGGACAGGGGTGGTAAAACTGTTTTTT. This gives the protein CASTITRTGVVKLFF.